The rows below give T cell receptor beta chains drawn from one sample of a study of blood T cell repertoires in COVID-19. Produced via immunoSEQ multiplex PCR; TCRdb's table is partial and in-frame only. The table includes 100,000 to 150,000 clones, 60% to 75% detected once. Sequenced: peripheral blood. These receptor sequences come from a woman in her sixties or seventies with acute or convalescent COVID-19. CDR3s include the opening cysteine and the closing phenylalanine or tryptophan. D genes are given only for firm matches. Only some rows state a clone size, as once, few, many or a class for expanded clones.

d_call	clone_size	v_call	j_call	cdr3_nt	cdr3_aa
TRBD2	few	TRBV6-4	TRBJ2-3	TGTGCCAGCAGTGACGGGACTAGCGGGGCAGATACGCAGTATTTT	CASSDGTSGADTQYF
-	-	TRBV21-1	TRBJ2-7	TGTGCCACCCCGGGACAGGGGTTTTGCGAGCAGTACTTC	CATPGQGFCEQYF
TRBD1	few	TRBV9	TRBJ1-6	TGTGCCAGCAGCCCGCGGGGACAGGGATATAATTCACCCCTCCACTTT	CASSPRGQGYNSPLHF
TRBD1	-	TRBV12-5	TRBJ2-2	TGTGCTAGTGGTTTGGGACAGGGGAACACCGGGGAGCTGTTTTTT	CASGLGQGNTGELFF
TRBD1	-	TRBV27	TRBJ1-2	TGTGCCAGCAGTTTTTCGGACAGGGGACCCTATGGCTACACCTTC	CASSFSDRGPYGYTF
-	-	TRBV27	TRBJ1-5	TGTGCCAGCAGTTTAGCAGGGGTCAATCAGCCCCAGCATTTT	CASSLAGVNQPQHF
TRBD2	-	TRBV5-1	TRBJ2-1	TGCGCCAGCAGCTTGGCCGGGACTACCGGCAATGAGCAGTTCTTC	CASSLAGTTGNEQFF
-	once	TRBV7-6	TRBJ1-3	TGTGCCAGCAGCCCAGGGGCCGCCAAGGCAAACACCATATATTTT	CASSPGAAKANTIYF
TRBD1	-	TRBV5-1	TRBJ1-2	TGCGCCAGCAGCTTGGGACAGGGGAAAGGTGGCTACACCTTC	CASSLGQGKGGYTF
TRBD1	-	TRBV19	TRBJ2-7	TGTGCCAGTAGTCAACCGGGACAGGGTTCGTACGAGCAGTACTTC	CASSQPGQGSYEQYF
TRBD1	once	TRBV5-1	TRBJ1-2	TGCGCCAGCAGCTACACGGGACAGGGATACTATGGCTACACCTTC	CASSYTGQGYYGYTF
TRBD1	once	TRBV7-2	TRBJ1-2	TGTGCCAGCACTTTGGACAGGGTAGGGGGCTACACCTTC	CASTLDRVGGYTF
TRBD1	-	TRBV30	TRBJ1-2	TGTGCCTGGAACAGGGGTGGCGGCTACACCTTC	CAWNRGGGYTF
-	once	TRBV9	TRBJ1-1	TGTGCCAGCAGCGTAGATCCCGGGACAATGAACACTGAAGCTTTCTTT	CASSVDPGTMNTEAFF
TRBD1	-	TRBV24-1	TRBJ2-7	TGTGCCACCAGTGATAGGAGACAGGGAGACGAGCAGTACTTC	CATSDRRQGDEQYF
-	-	TRBV4-2	TRBJ1-3	TGTGCCAGCAGCCAAGACGTTTTCGGGGGTTTGAGCTCTGGAAACACCATATATTTT	CASSQDVFGGLSSGNTIYF
-	few	TRBV6-6	TRBJ1-5	TGTGCCAGCGTCGAGGGCGGCAATCAGCCCCAGCATTTT	CASVEGGNQPQHF
TRBD2	-	TRBV4-3	TRBJ2-3	TGCGCCAGCAGCCAATTCCTTCTAGCGGGGACGGGAGATACGCAGTATTTT	CASSQFLLAGTGDTQYF
TRBD2	-	TRBV9	TRBJ2-5	TGTGCCAGCAGCGTAGACCTAGCGGGAGCTTTGGAGACCCAGTACTTC	CASSVDLAGALETQYF
-	-	TRBV7-6	TRBJ1-5	TGTGCCAGCAGCTTAGCAACAGGCTCGCCCCAGCATTTT	CASSLATGSPQHF
TRBD2	-	TRBV11-2	TRBJ2-1	TGTGCCAGCAGCTTAGATCTTGGAGCGGGGGTCCTCAGCTCCTACAATGAGCAGTTCTTC	CASSLDLGAGVLSSYNEQFF
TRBD2	-	TRBV6-4	TRBJ2-3	TGTGCCAGCAGCCAAATAGCGGGGGGGACAGATACGCAGTATTTT	CASSQIAGGTDTQYF
-	-	TRBV7-6	TRBJ2-2	TGTGCCAGCAGCTTAAATGGCAGGGGGGCGGTCGGGGAGCTGTTTTTT	CASSLNGRGAVGELFF
TRBD2	few	TRBV5-4	TRBJ2-1	TGTGCCAGCAGCCCGAGGACTAGCGGGGGCTCGGGGGAGCAGTTCTTC	CASSPRTSGGSGEQFF
-	-	TRBV7-8	TRBJ1-4	TGTGCCAGCAGGCCACAGGGAAATGAAAAACTGTTTTTT	CASRPQGNEKLFF
TRBD2	-	TRBV10-3	TRBJ2-7	TGTGCCATTAGCGGGGGGGAAAACGAGCAGTACTTC	CAISGGENEQYF
TRBD1	few	TRBV9	TRBJ2-5	TGTGCCAGCAGCTTAGGACAGGGACAAGAGACCCAGTACTTC	CASSLGQGQETQYF
-	-	TRBV12-3/TRBV12-4	TRBJ2-7	TGTGCCAGCAGCGGAGGGTCCTACGAGCAGTACTTC	CASSGGSYEQYF
-	-	TRBV9	TRBJ1-3	TGTGCCAGCAGCGTAGCTCCCGGGGATAGGGGAAACACCATATATTTT	CASSVAPGDRGNTIYF
-	-	TRBV6-5	TRBJ1-5	TGTGCCAGCAGGGATTTTCAGGGAAAGGCGCAGCCCCAGCATTTT	CASRDFQGKAQPQHF
-	-	TRBV5-6	TRBJ2-5	TGTGCCAGCAGCTCAAAACAGGGATCAGAGACCCAGTACTTC	CASSSKQGSETQYF
TRBD1	-	TRBV9	TRBJ1-1	TGTGCCAGCAGCGCCGGGACAGCCCGAGAAGCTTTCTTT	CASSAGTAREAFF
TRBD2	-	TRBV6-4	TRBJ2-3	TGTGCCAGCAGTGACTCGACTAGCGGGGGGGCAGATACGCAGTATTTT	CASSDSTSGGADTQYF
TRBD1	-	TRBV19	TRBJ2-2	TGTGCCAGTAGTAGATCACAGGGGTACGGGGAGCTGTTTTTT	CASSRSQGYGELFF
TRBD1	-	TRBV3-1/TRBV3-2	TRBJ1-1	TGTGCCAGCAGCGGACGACAGGGTTGGACTGAAGCTTTCTTT	CASSGRQGWTEAFF
-	-	TRBV11-1	TRBJ2-5	TGTGCCAGCAGCTTAGAGGAGTCCCCTGAGACCCAGTACTTC	CASSLEESPETQYF
-	-	TRBV28	TRBJ2-7	TGTGCCAGCAGTCTTGGACTCACCTACGAGCAGTACTTC	CASSLGLTYEQYF
TRBD1	few	TRBV5-4	TRBJ1-4	TGTGCCAGCAGCCATACAGGGGGCATAGCTAATGAAAAACTGTTTTTT	CASSHTGGIANEKLFF
TRBD2	-	TRBV2	TRBJ2-5	TGTGCCAGCAGTGCAGAAGCGGGAGGGCCTGGAGAGACCCAGTACTTC	CASSAEAGGPGETQYF
TRBD1	-	TRBV24-1	TRBJ2-1	TGTGCCACTAAGGACAGGGGGCGCAATGAGCAGTTCTTC	CATKDRGRNEQFF
TRBD2	-	TRBV12-5	TRBJ2-3	TGTGCTAGTGGTTTGTCCCCATGGACTAGCGGGGGGGATGGAGATACGCAGTATTTT	CASGLSPWTSGGDGDTQYF
-	-	TRBV24-1	TRBJ2-1	TGTGCCACCAGTGAGCAGTCCTACAATGAGCAGTTCTTC	CATSEQSYNEQFF
-	-	TRBV24-1	TRBJ2-3	TGTGCCACCAGAGGAGTTAACACAGATACGCAGTATTTT	CATRGVNTDTQYF
TRBD2	-	TRBV6-5	TRBJ2-5	TGTGCCAGCGCGAGCGGGGTGGTACAAGAGACCCAGTACTTC	CASASGVVQETQYF
-	few	TRBV6-5	TRBJ1-3	TGTGCCAGCAGGGCCGGGAACTCTGGAAACACCATATATTTT	CASRAGNSGNTIYF
TRBD2	-	TRBV10-3	TRBJ2-7	TGTGCCATCAGTGAGCCGAGGACTAGCGGGAGTAATCAGTACTTC	CAISEPRTSGSNQYF
-	once	TRBV5-1	TRBJ1-2	TGCGCCAGCAGCAGCGAGGGCATACTCTATGGCTACACCTTC	CASSSEGILYGYTF
TRBD1	-	TRBV28	TRBJ2-5	TGTGCCAGCAGTACCGGGACAGGGAGAACCCAGTACTTC	CASSTGTGRTQYF
-	-	TRBV6-5	TRBJ1-1	TGTGCCAGCAACAAGACCCCCGGGACTGAAGCTTTCTTT	CASNKTPGTEAFF
TRBD1	-	TRBV18	TRBJ1-1	TGTGCCAGCTCACCACGGAGGGACAGCATGAACACTGAAGCTTTCTTT	CASSPRRDSMNTEAFF
-	-	TRBV27	TRBJ2-2	TGTGCCAGCAGCCCCTCGAGGACCGGGGAGCTGTTTTTT	CASSPSRTGELFF
-	-	TRBV2	TRBJ2-5	TGTGCCAGCAGTACACTCGGGGTGGACGAGACCCAGTACTTC	CASSTLGVDETQYF
TRBD1	many	TRBV30	TRBJ2-1	TGTGCCTGGAGCCACCGGGACAGGGGAGGTGAGCAGTTCTTC	CAWSHRDRGGEQFF
TRBD1	-	TRBV6-5	TRBJ1-4	TGTGCCAGCAGTTACTCGGGACAGAAGGGGGAAAAACTGTTTTTT	CASSYSGQKGEKLFF
-	-	TRBV20-1	TRBJ2-7	TGCAGTGCTAGTGACAGGTCCTACGAGCAGTACTTC	CSASDRSYEQYF